The subject of this entry is one T cell receptor beta chain. This clonotype has at least ten counts. Its antigen has not been determined. The input lacks base qualities; no much larger clone sits a single base away. From its cysteine to its phenylalanine, the CDR3 spans 21 amino acids. The read is trimmed to its CDR3 DNA, 63 bases read in frame from base 1. V gives up 0 bases and J gives up 6 bases, and the segment between their germline ends measures 30 bases. The TCR beta CDR3 regions were amplified from the RNA transcripts. The first round of RT-PCR for the TCR CDR3 was performed with the HTBI primer set and the Qiagen OneStep RT-PCR kit. A second multiplex PCR round built the libraries, followed by size selection and purification. The libraries were sequenced on an Illumina HiSeq2000 using paired-end 100 bp reads. In the paper's pipeline: SOAPnuke was used to process the raw data, removing reads that contained adapters or uncalled bases, had a mean Phred below 15, or lacked an exact match to the constant primer or identifier. High-quality paired reads were merged with COPE v1.2.5, and unique nucleotide sequences were defined as clonotypes. Clonotypes were aligned to IMGT TRBV, TRBD and TRBJ reference segments using MiTCR v1.1. The analysis was restricted to V-J combinations with a frequency above 0.0001, which together covered just over 99% of the repertoires. The TCS score was defined as F50 (clonal expansion) divided by E x V (chaos), with BLOSUM62-based TCRdist calculated between CDR3 peptides within each V-J. Welch's t-statistics and random forest reduced 514 V-J features to 13, which were used in a naive Bayes classifier (R e1071). In-frame beta chains were kept once TCRdb had trimmed the public reads at Q25 with fastp and called clones with MiXCR. Here each entry gathers all rows of one CDR3 protein and keeps the most common genes and DNA. TCRdb, not the original authors, processed these V and J calls. Present in this sample are some 360,000 distinct CDR3 sequences, around 18% of which were seen just once. The ten largest clones add up to less than 20% of the sample.

The sample comes from a study of T cells in Graves' hyperthyroidism and ophthalmopathy (dated by TCRdb to the late 2010s). General notes on the study: Peripheral blood samples were taken at initial diagnosis, before any treatment was given. To identify distinguishing TCR V-J signatures, a discovery cohort of 100 patients was used, comprising some 45 with Graves' ophthalmopathy and about 59 with stable Graves' hyperthyroidism. Prospective prediction of ophthalmopathy was tested in an independent validation cohort of approximately 18 hyperthyroidism patients and approximately 17 patients who later progressed to ophthalmopathy. The 100 discovery patients were randomly divided into training and test sets at a 7:3 ratio. In more than 5 Graves' hyperthyroidism patients, the study also compared T-cell repertoires from thyroid tissue with T-cell repertoires from blood. After blood sampling, hyperthyroidism patients were treated with methimazole at a starting dose of 30 mg daily, and ophthalmopathy patients were treated with high-dose intravenous methylprednisolone. According to the paper, TCR Vbeta CDR3 sequencing was carried out on 135 peripheral blood samples, which came from fewer than 50 ophthalmopathy, 70 to 80 hyperthyroidism and some 17 progressor patients.

Ophthalmopathy patients had moderately to severely active disease, Clinical Activity Score of at least 3, NOSPECS grade of at least 4, and duration under 3 months. Patients with uncontrolled infections, other autoimmune diseases, pregnancy or lactation were excluded. Diagnoses were based on clinical symptoms, serum thyroxine and TRAb, thyroid ultrasound and orbital computed tomography. PBMCs were separated from roughly 9.3 ml of fresh peripheral blood using Ficoll-Paque density gradient centrifugation. Trizol reagent was used to extract total RNA, and RNA quality was then checked on an Agilent 2100 Bioanalyzer. Results the study describes overall, beyond this receptor: In validation, the model predicted progression to ophthalmopathy a median of around six months before onset, with approximately 71% sensitivity and about 72% specificity. Sample size was not statistically predetermined, and blinding of investigators to group allocation was not performed. A model built on a 13 V-J signature distinguished ophthalmopathy from stable hyperthyroidism, reaching about 89% sensitivity and about 81% specificity in cross-validation and 80%/75% in testing. Blood samples also contained most of the expanded thyroid clonotypes (frequency above 0.001), which suggests that blood repertoires may reflect thyroid immune responses.

The specimen was blood. This TCR was recovered from a woman in her 40s with Graves' ophthalmopathy. In this chain, TRBV12-3 or TRBV12-4 is recombined with TRBJ1-5; TRBD1 is a weak D gene call, 5 bases matching. The DNA sequence follows: TGTGCCAGCAGTTTAGCGCTGGGTGAGGATAGGGATGGGGCCAATTGTCAGCCCCAGCATTTT. Its amino acids are CASSLALGEDRDGANCQPQHF.